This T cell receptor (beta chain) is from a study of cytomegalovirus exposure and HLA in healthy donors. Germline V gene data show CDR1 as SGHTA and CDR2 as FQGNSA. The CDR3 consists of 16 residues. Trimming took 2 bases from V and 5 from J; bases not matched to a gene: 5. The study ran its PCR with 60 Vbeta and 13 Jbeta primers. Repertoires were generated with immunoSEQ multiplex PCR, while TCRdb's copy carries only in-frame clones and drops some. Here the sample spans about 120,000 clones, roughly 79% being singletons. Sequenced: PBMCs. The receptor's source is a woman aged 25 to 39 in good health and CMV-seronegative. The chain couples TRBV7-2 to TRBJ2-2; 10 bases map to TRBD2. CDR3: CASSLLAGVGTGELFF. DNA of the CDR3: TGTGCCAGCAGCTTACTAGCGGGAGTTGGGACCGGGGAGCTGTTTTTT.